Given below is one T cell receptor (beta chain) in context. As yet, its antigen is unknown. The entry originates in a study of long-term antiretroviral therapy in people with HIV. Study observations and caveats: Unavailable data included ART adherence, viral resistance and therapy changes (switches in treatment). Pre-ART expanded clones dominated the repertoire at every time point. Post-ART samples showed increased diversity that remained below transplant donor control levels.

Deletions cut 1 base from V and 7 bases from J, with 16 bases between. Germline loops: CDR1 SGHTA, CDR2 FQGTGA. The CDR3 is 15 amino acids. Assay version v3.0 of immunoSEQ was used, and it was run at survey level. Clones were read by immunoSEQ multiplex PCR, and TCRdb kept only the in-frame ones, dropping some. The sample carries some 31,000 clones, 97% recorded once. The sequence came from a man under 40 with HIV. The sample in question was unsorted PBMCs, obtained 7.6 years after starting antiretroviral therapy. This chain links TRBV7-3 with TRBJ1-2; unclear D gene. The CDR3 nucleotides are TGTGCCAGCAGCTTAATGGGCGGCCCGGAGGGTGGCTACACCTTC. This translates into CASSLMGGPEGGYTF.